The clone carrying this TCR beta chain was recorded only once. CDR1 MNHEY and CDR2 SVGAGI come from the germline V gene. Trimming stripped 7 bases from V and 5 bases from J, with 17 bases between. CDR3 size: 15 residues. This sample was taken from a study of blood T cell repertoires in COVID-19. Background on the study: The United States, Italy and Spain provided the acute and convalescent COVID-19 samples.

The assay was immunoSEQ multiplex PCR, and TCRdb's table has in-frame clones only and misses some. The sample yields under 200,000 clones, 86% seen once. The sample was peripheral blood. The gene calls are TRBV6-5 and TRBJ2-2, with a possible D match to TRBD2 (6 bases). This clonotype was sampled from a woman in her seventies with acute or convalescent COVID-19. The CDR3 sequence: CASNRGSGGTGELFF. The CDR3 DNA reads TGTGCCAGCAACAGAGGAAGTGGAGGGACCGGGGAGCTGTTTTTT.